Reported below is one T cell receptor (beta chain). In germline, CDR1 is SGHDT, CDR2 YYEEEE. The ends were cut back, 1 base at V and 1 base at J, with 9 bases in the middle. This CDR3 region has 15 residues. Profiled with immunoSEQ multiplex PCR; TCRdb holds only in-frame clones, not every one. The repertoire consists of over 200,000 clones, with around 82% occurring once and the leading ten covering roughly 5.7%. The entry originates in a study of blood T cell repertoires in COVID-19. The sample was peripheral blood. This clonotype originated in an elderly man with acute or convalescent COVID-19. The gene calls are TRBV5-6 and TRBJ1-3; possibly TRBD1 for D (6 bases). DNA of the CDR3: TGTGCCAGCAGCTTGAGGACAGCTTCTGGAAACACCATATATTTT. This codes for CASSLRTASGNTIYF.